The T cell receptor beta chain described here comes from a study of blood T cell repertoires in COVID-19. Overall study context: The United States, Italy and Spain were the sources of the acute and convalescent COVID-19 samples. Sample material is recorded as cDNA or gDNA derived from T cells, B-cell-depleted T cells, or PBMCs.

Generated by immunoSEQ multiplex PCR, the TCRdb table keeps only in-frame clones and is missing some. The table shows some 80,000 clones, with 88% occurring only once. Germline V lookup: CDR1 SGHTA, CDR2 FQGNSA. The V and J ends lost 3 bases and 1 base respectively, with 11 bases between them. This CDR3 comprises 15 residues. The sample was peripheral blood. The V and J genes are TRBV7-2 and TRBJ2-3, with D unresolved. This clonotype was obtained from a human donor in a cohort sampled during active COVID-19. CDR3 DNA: TGTGCCAGCAGCTTGAGCTCTCGTGGCACAGATACGCAGTATTTT. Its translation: CASSLSSRGTDTQYF.